These 18 T cell receptor beta chains share one sample of origin, sequenced in a study of blood T cell repertoires in COVID-19. Sequencing was performed with immunoSEQ multiplex PCR; in TCRdb, only in-frame clones are kept and a portion is missing. The profile shows tens of thousands of clones, 65% to 85% of them singletons. Specimen: peripheral blood. Source of these receptors: a man between 65 and 80 years old with active COVID-19.

This sequence joins TRBV28 and TRBJ1-5, with no clear D. The V and J ends lost 4 bases and 0 bases respectively, with 10 bases between them. Germline V gene data show CDR1 as MDHEN and CDR2 as SYDVKM. There are 15 residues in the CDR3. This CDR3 is CASSSYVLSNQPQHF. The CDR3, as DNA: TGTGCCAGCAGTTCTTACGTACTTAGCAATCAGCCCCAGCATTTT.

This chain uses TRBV28 with TRBJ1-4, with D maybe TRBD1 (6 bases). CDR3 size: 16 residues. Per germline, CDR1 MDHEN and CDR2 SYDVKM. V was trimmed by 3 bases and J by 0 bases, leaving 11 bases between them. DNA of the CDR3: TGTGCCAGCAGTTTCAGGGGTTGGGCAACTAATGAAAAACTGTTTTTT. Its translation: CASSFRGWATNEKLFF. The full variable domain, completed using reference TRBV28 and TRBJ1-4, is DVKVTQSSRYLVKRTGEKVFLECVQDMDHENMFWYRQDPGLGLRLIYFSYDVKMKEKGDIPEGYSVSREKKERFSLILESASTNQTSMYLCASSFRGWATNEKLFFGSGTQLSVL.

This clone came up a few times. The chain has TRBV9 and TRBJ2-7, with D perhaps TRBD1 (6 bases). This CDR3 contains 14 residues. Trimming removed 3 bases at V and 0 bases at J, with 10 bases between. The germline CDR1 and CDR2 sequences are SGDLS and YYNGEE. The CDR3 nucleotides are TGTGCCAGCAGCGCAGGGGCGAGCTCCTACGAGCAGTACTTC. Protein product: CASSAGASSYEQYF.

The chain joins TRBV19 to TRBJ2-3; the D gene is possibly TRBD1 (6 bases). The germline V gene has CDR1 LNHDA and CDR2 SQIVND (reference sequence). The length of the CDR3 is 15 residues. With 7 bases removed from V and 0 bases from J, the gap between germline ends came to 14 bases. The DNA of the CDR3 is TGTGCCAGTAAGTCCGGGACAACTAGCACAGATACGCAGTATTTT. It specifies CASKSGTTSTDTQYF.

The CDR3, as DNA: TGTGCCAGCAGCTTGGCCGCACGTCAGAATGAAAAACTGTTTTTT. Residues: CASSLAARQNEKLFF. The chain is built from TRBV5-4 and TRBJ1-4; D not certain. The V and J ends lost 0 bases and 5 bases respectively, with 11 bases between them. This CDR3 is built from 15 residues. Per the germline V gene, CDR1 is SGHNT and CDR2 is YYREEE (reference sequence).

The chain recombines TRBV5-1 with TRBJ2-1; 10 nucleotides align to TRBD2. V trimming: 4 bases; J trimming: 6 bases; junction bases outside the gene matches: 10. The germline gives CDR1 SGHRS, CDR2 YFSETQ. The CDR3 consists of 16 residues. The CDR3 coding sequence is TGCGCCAGCAGCCGAGCTGGAGCGGGAGGGTCCAATGAGCAGTTCTTC. This gives the protein CASSRAGAGGSNEQFF.

The CDR3 nucleotides read TGTGCCAGTAGTACGGGACTAGCGCAACAAGAGACCCAGTACTTC. Translated: CASSTGLAQQETQYF. This sequence joins TRBV19 and TRBJ2-5, with 10 bases aligning to TRBD2. In germline, CDR1 is LNHDA, CDR2 SQIVND (reference sequence). This CDR3 contains 15 residues. Unmatched junction bases numbered 4, after V lost 4 bases and J lost 2 bases.

Remarks on this clone: In the same sample, other DNA sequences code for this CDR3. V and J are TRBV5-1 and TRBJ1-3; no clear D. The germline V and J ends were trimmed by 1 base and 0 bases, with 5 bases remaining between them. The germline V gene encodes CDR1 SGHRS and CDR2 YFSETQ. The CDR3 runs to 14 residues. The CDR3 coding sequence is TGCGCCAGCAGCTTGTCACTCTCTGGAAACACCATATATTTT. Encoded protein: CASSLSLSGNTIYF.

The chain carries TRBV27 and TRBJ1-6, with D maybe TRBD1 (6 bases). The germline CDR1 and CDR2 sequences are MNHEY and SMNVEV (reference sequence). This CDR3 contains 16 residues. V was shortened by 2 bases and J by 10 bases, with 18 bases between the two germline ends. CDR3 in amino acids: CASSLDPVNRESPLHF. For the CDR3, the DNA is TGTGCCAGCAGTTTAGATCCAGTCAACAGGGAATCACCCCTCCACTTT.

The J gene is TRBJ1-2, the V gene TRBV6-5; D call uncertain. CDR3 length: 13 residues. Trimming took 4 bases from V and 7 from J, leaving 13 bases between them. Germline V gene data show CDR1 as MNHEY and CDR2 as SVGAGI. CDR3 sequence: CASSLEQMAGYTF. The CDR3 bases are TGTGCCAGCAGTTTAGAACAGATGGCTGGCTACACCTTC.

The CDR3, as DNA: TGCGCCAGCAGCCCTGAAGCGGGAGTGGGGACAGATACGCAGTATTTT. It codes for CASSPEAGVGTDTQYF. The J gene is TRBJ2-3, the V gene TRBV5-1, with 8 bases matching TRBD2. J gave up 3 bases and V 4 bases, and 10 bases lay outside the gene matches. The CDR3 extends over 16 amino acids. Germline V gene data show CDR1 as SGHRS and CDR2 as YFSETQ.

The table lists this clone with a few counts. This chain uses TRBV7-2 with TRBJ1-2; tentatively, D is TRBD1 (6 bases). The V end was cut by 3 bases, the J end by 7 bases, with 12 bases between. Germline V gives CDR1 SGHTA, CDR2 FQGNSA. This CDR3 spans 13 amino acids. In nucleotides, the CDR3 is TGTGCCAGCAGCTTGATCAGGGGTGCTGGCTACACCTTC. Translated, it gives CASSLIRGAGYTF.

J is TRBJ2-7 and V is TRBV18; 7 positions match TRBD1. The CDR3 totals 15 residues. Germline CDR1 is KGHSH and CDR2 is LQKENI. V was clipped by 2 bases and J by 4 bases; unmatched bases: 8. The CDR3 DNA sequence: TGTGCCAGCTCACCAAGACAGGGTAGGGGGTACGAGCAGTACTTC. Translating it yields CASSPRQGRGYEQYF.

The rearrangement links TRBV24-1 to TRBJ2-5, with TRBD2 as a possible D gene (5 bases). The CDR3 sequence is 15 residues long. From germline, CDR1 is KGHDR and CDR2 SFDVKD. Trimming left V 1 base short and J 4 bases short, with 12 bases between. The CDR3 spells CATSDFSGGSETQYF. CDR3 DNA: TGTGCCACCAGTGATTTTAGTGGAGGATCAGAGACCCAGTACTTC.

This rearrangement joins TRBV5-1 to TRBJ1-4, with D possibly being TRBD1 (5 bases). There are 16 residues in the CDR3. CDR1 and CDR2 from the germline V gene are SGHRS and YFSETQ. Trimming pared 4 bases from V and 1 base from J, leaving 14 bases between. CDR3 DNA sequence: TGCGCCAGCAGCCCGCGGACACCCGGAACTAATGAAAAACTGTTTTTT. Protein sequence: CASSPRTPGTNEKLFF.

This clone is a singleton in its sample. V and J are TRBV5-1 and TRBJ2-3, with D possibly matching TRBD1 (6 bases). Germline CDR1 is SGHRS and CDR2 is YFSETQ. V lost 1 base and J 2 bases, leaving 11 bases between the germline ends. The CDR3 has 15 residues. The CDR3 region has the DNA TGCGCCAGCAGCTTGCAGGGGATTTACACAGATACGCAGTATTTT. This gives the protein CASSLQGIYTDTQYF. The variable domain in full, with the rest retrieved from reference TRBV5-1 and TRBJ2-3, is KAGVTQTPRYLIKTRGQQVTLSCSPISGHRSVSWYQQTPGQGLQFLFEYFSETQRNKGNFPGRFSGRQFSNSRSEMNVSTLELGDSALYLCASSLQGIYTDTQYFGPGTRLTVL.

The chain joins TRBV6-2 or TRBV6-3 to TRBJ2-3; 7 bases are shared with TRBD1. J lost 0 bases, V lost 4 bases, and 7 bases had no gene match. The germline V gene has CDR1 MNHEY and CDR2 SVGEGT. The CDR3 length is 16 residues. The CDR3 reads CASSSGDRWSTDTQYF. The CDR3 coding sequence is TGTGCCAGCAGTTCCGGGGACAGATGGAGCACAGATACGCAGTATTTT.

V usage is TRBV7-3 and J usage is TRBJ2-1, with 12 bases that match TRBD2. The CDR3 covers 15 residues. Germline V gives CDR1 SGHTA, CDR2 FQGTGA. The ends lost 2 bases at V and 9 bases at J; junction bases unmatched: 5. In DNA form, the CDR3 reads TGTGCCAGCAGCTTAGGACTAGCGGGGTCCGGTGAGCAGTTCTTC. Encoded protein: CASSLGLAGSGEQFF.